A single sample is the source of the 6 T cell receptor beta chains below, sequenced in a study of response to subunit inactivated influenza vaccine. TCRdb reprocessed the RT-PCR reads with MiXCR, giving one entry per CDR3 protein. The sample has around 600,000 distinct CDR3 sequences; 11% are singletons. These records were also assigned to another study, of T cells expressing NK-cell markers. Per that study: Researchers built TCR beta cDNA using 5'RACE template switching with UMIs.

The sequenced sample was PBMCs from blood, obtained on the day of vaccination. These receptors originate from a man aged 50 to 60 who received an inactivated influenza vaccine.

This clonotype was detected a few times. The gene calls are TRBV5-1 and TRBJ2-7; 9 bases line up with TRBD2. Trimming took 2 bases from V and 2 from J; bases not matched to a gene: 5. The CDR3 length is 15 residues. CDR1 is SGHRS and CDR2 is YFSETQ in the germline V gene. CDR3 loop: CASSFIAGETYEQYF. CDR3 sequence (DNA): TGCGCCAGCAGCTTTATAGCGGGGGAGACCTACGAGCAGTACTTC.

This clonotype has a count of ten or more. This sequence joins TRBV10-3 and TRBJ2-3, with TRBD1 matching 9 bases. The germline CDR1 and CDR2 sequences are ENHRY and SYGVKD. This CDR3 region has 14 residues. With V trimmed by 9 bases and J by 3 bases, 7 bases remained unmatched. DNA of the CDR3: TGTGCCATTAAGGAACAGGGGGCGACAGATACGCAGTATTTT. It specifies CAIKEQGATDTQYF.

The chain couples TRBV7-3 to TRBJ1-1; possible D gene TRBD1, 5 bases. This CDR3 has 15 residues. Trimming removed 2 bases from V and 4 bases from J, with 14 bases in between. Germline lookup yields CDR1 SGHTA and CDR2 FQGTGA. The CDR3 sequence: CASSLLPGHTTEAFF. The CDR3 DNA sequence: TGTGCCAGCAGCTTACTTCCCGGACACACCACTGAAGCTTTCTTT.

This clonotype was seen ten or more times. The gene calls are TRBV5-1 and TRBJ2-3; D possibly corresponds to TRBD1 (5 bases). With 4 bases removed from V and 5 bases from J, the gap between germline ends came to 14 bases. The germline gives CDR1 SGHRS, CDR2 YFSETQ. The CDR3 has 14 residues. The CDR3 DNA is TGCGCCAGCAGCGTATTACAGGATTTAGATACGCAGTATTTT. Its protein product is CASSVLQDLDTQYF.

Details on this clonotype: Being one base from a much bigger clone, this may be a read error. The V call is TRBV12-3 or TRBV12-4, the J call TRBJ1-1; D is unresolved. V was trimmed by 3 bases and J by 0 bases, leaving 2 bases between them. The CDR3 runs 12 residues. CDR3 coding DNA: TGTGCCAGCAGTTTCGTGAACACTGAAGCTTTCTTT. It translates to CASSFVNTEAFF.

There are many counts of this clonotype. The CDR3 DNA sequence: TGTGCCTGGAGTGTAGGGAACACCGGGGAGCTGTTTTTT. Translating it yields CAWSVGNTGELFF. J is TRBJ2-2 and V is TRBV30, with no clear D. Germline V gene lookup returns CDR1 GTSNPN and CDR2 SVGIG (reference sequence). The CDR3 runs 13 residues. V lost 0 bases and J 1 base, leaving 3 bases between the germline ends. The variable domain in full, completed from reference TRBV30 and TRBJ2-2, reads SQTIHQWPATLVQPVGSPLSLECTVEGTSNPNLYWYRQAAGRGLQLLFYSVGIGQISSEVPQNLSASRPQDRQFILSSKKLLLSDSGFYLCAWSVGNTGELFFGEGSRLTVL.